The 11 T cell receptor beta chains reported below all come from one sample, sequenced in a study of blood T cell repertoires in COVID-19. TCRdb's copy holds only in-frame clones and misses some; the assay was immunoSEQ multiplex PCR. Of 350,000 to 550,000 clones listed, approximately 90% are singletons. The sequenced material came from PBMCs or T cells enriched from blood (not recorded which). These receptors were obtained from a woman under 30 with acute COVID-19.

The table lists this clone with a count of one. The chain employs TRBV9 and TRBJ1-1; the D gene is possibly TRBD1 (6 bases). Trimming took 4 bases from V and 7 from J, leaving 17 bases between them. Germline V lookup: CDR1 SGDLS, CDR2 YYNGEE. This CDR3 is 14 amino acids long. CDR3 sequence reads: CASSSPGGRGEAFF. CDR3 DNA: TGTGCCAGCAGCTCCCCCGGGGGGCGGGGTGAAGCTTTCTTT. Supplemented by reference TRBV9 and TRBJ1-1, the full variable domain reads DSGVTQTPKHLITATGQRVTLRCSPRSGDLSVYWYQQSLDQGLQFLIQYYNGEERAKGNILERFSAQQFPDLHSELNLSSLELGDSALYFCASSSPGGRGEAFFGQGTRLTVV.

V usage is TRBV5-1 and J usage is TRBJ1-1; D is perhaps TRBD1 (6 bases). This CDR3 spans 16 amino acids. Trimming removed 3 bases from V and 4 bases from J, with 19 bases in between. CDR1 is SGHRS, CDR2 YFSETQ, per germline. The CDR3 nucleotides are TGCGCCAGCAGCTCCGAAGGGGGGGGCGCGGCCACTGAAGCTTTCTTT. Residues: CASSSEGGGAATEAFF. Drawing the rest from reference TRBV5-1 and TRBJ1-1, the complete variable domain is KAGVTQTPRYLIKTRGQQVTLSCSPISGHRSVSWYQQTPGQGLQFLFEYFSETQRNKGNFPGRFSGRQFSNSRSEMNVSTLELGDSALYLCASSSEGGGAATEAFFGQGTRLTVV.

The chain carries TRBV11-2 and TRBJ2-6, with a weak D call TRBD1 (5 bases). Germline V CDR1 and CDR2: SGHAT, FQNNGV. The CDR3 spans 16 residues. Trimming removed 5 bases at V and 1 base at J, with 12 bases between. The CDR3, as DNA: TGTGCCAGCAGCCCCTCCAGGGTTTCTGGGGCCAACGTCCTGACTTTC. Protein product: CASSPSRVSGANVLTF.

The chain carries TRBV19 and TRBJ1-2; TRBD1 matches 8 bases. This CDR3 spans 16 amino acids. The V gene end was trimmed by 0 bases and the J gene end by 2 bases; junction bases not matched to a gene: 5. CDR1 is LNHDA and CDR2 is SQIVND in the germline V gene (reference sequence). The CDR3 DNA follows: TGTGCCAGTAGTATAGAAGGGACAGGCAAAAACTATGGCTACACCTTC. It specifies CASSIEGTGKNYGYTF.

The chain is built from TRBV12-3 or TRBV12-4 and TRBJ2-1; D is possibly TRBD2 (5 bases). V gave up 1 base and J gave up 9 bases, with 10 bases separating them. The CDR3 runs 13 residues. CDR3 DNA sequence: TGTGCCAGCAGTTTAGGGGGAGCTCCTGAGCAGTTCTTC. This encodes CASSLGGAPEQFF.

V usage is TRBV2 and J usage is TRBJ2-7; no clear D. V shed 3 bases and J shed 0 bases, with 9 bases lying between them. The CDR3 runs to 14 residues. Germline CDR1 is SNHLY and CDR2 is FYNNEI. In DNA, the CDR3 is TGTGCCAGCAGTGATTCGGGTAGCTCCTACGAGCAGTACTTC. Translated, it gives CASSDSGSSYEQYF.

V and J are TRBV12-5 and TRBJ2-5; TRBD1 might be the D (6 bases). Germline CDR1 LGHNT, CDR2 FRNRAP. The CDR3 extends over 13 amino acids. Deletions cut 6 bases from V and 0 bases from J, with 8 bases between. The CDR3 nucleotides are TGTGCTAGTGGCCCAGGGGACCAAGAGACCCAGTACTTC. This codes for CASGPGDQETQYF. Full variable domain (outside the CDR3, taken from reference TRBV12-5 and TRBJ2-5): DARVTQTPRHKVTEMGQEVTMRCQPILGHNTVFWYRQTMMQGLELLAYFRNRAPLDDSGMPKDRFSAEMPDATLATLKIQPSEPRDSAVYFCASGPGDQETQYFGPGTRLLVL.

CDR3 in DNA: TGTGCCAGCAGCTGGGGGGACCTGGGCTATGGCTACACCTTC. Residues: CASSWGDLGYGYTF. The J gene is TRBJ1-2, the V gene TRBV25-1, with D perhaps TRBD1 (5 bases). Trimming shortened V by 6 bases and J by 4 bases, and 15 bases separated the two germline ends. This CDR3 has 14 residues. Germline CDR1 and CDR2: MGHDK and SYGVNS.

This chain uses TRBV7-9 with TRBJ2-7; 9 bases align to TRBD2. Germline trimming cut 5 bases from V and 5 bases from J; bases unmatched to any gene: 4. CDR1 is SEHNR, CDR2 FQNEAQ, per germline (reference sequence). The CDR3 totals 13 residues. The CDR3 loop is CASSRSGRDEQYF. In DNA form, the CDR3 reads TGTGCCAGCAGCCGTAGCGGGAGAGACGAGCAGTACTTC.

J is TRBJ1-3 and V is TRBV19, with D perhaps TRBD1 (5 bases). The CDR3 consists of 16 residues. The V end lost 5 bases, the J end lost 4 bases, and 18 bases lay between the germline ends. CDR1 is LNHDA, CDR2 SQIVND, per germline (reference sequence). CDR3 region: CASSLTGLEVGNTIYF. The CDR3, as DNA: TGTGCCAGTAGTTTAACGGGACTGGAGGTCGGAAACACCATATATTTT.

The chain uses TRBV28 and TRBJ1-2; D remains ambiguous. The germline V and J ends were trimmed by 7 bases and 4 bases, with 16 bases remaining between them. Germline CDR1 reads MDHEN; CDR2 reads SYDVKM. CDR3 length: 14 residues. The DNA of the CDR3 is TGTGCCAGCACAGGTCTCGGATCCACCTATGGCTACACCTTC. Translating gives CASTGLGSTYGYTF.